One T cell receptor beta chain is described in this entry. The target antigen is unknown. The data belong to a study of chemoradiotherapy in HPV16-positive cancers. Broader study findings: During treatment, candidate HPV-specific clones and E7-related motifs expanded in tumor.

Profiled with immunoSEQ multiplex PCR; TCRdb holds only in-frame clones, not every one. The table shows 25,000 to 40,000 clones, with around 87% occurring only once. Trimming took 6 bases from V and 4 from J, leaving 15 bases between them. Germline CDR1 SQVTM, CDR2 ANQGSEA. CDR3 length equals 14 residues. Source: blood, taken from a patient who underwent chemoradiotherapy. The TCR comes from a human donor with HPV-associated anogenital cancer. The chain employs TRBV29-1 and TRBJ2-2; D might be TRBD1 or TRBD2, each matching 5 bases. The CDR3 nucleotides are TGCAGCGTGCAGAGTCGGGGCTTCACCGGGGAGCTGTTTTTT. Amino acid sequence: CSVQSRGFTGELFF.